This T cell receptor (beta chain) came from a study of T cell responses to AZD1222 COVID-19 vaccine. Regarding the study as a whole: Repertoires were sampled only after the peak T cell response. Females made up more of the donors, who were largely white British, and clonal diversity may have come out too low. The study found vaccine-associated CD4 TCRs spanning spike, dominant at 160-218 and 743-854.

CDR1 and CDR2 (germline): LGHNA, YNFKEQ. The CDR3 is 16 residues long. Trimming pared 0 bases from V and 4 bases from J, leaving 10 bases between. Repertoires were generated with immunoSEQ multiplex PCR, while TCRdb's copy carries only in-frame clones and drops some. The sample holds about 200,000 clones, around nine tenths seen once. To note about this clone: The antigen is not known.

This TCR came from an adult who received the MenACWY meningococcal vaccine as a control. The chain carries TRBV4-2 and TRBJ2-6; D possibly corresponds to TRBD2 (5 bases). This material consisted of peripheral blood, taken 28 days after the second dose of the MenACWY control vaccine. In nucleotides, the CDR3 is TGTGCCAGCAGCCAAGATTTCGGGGTCGGGGCCAACGTCCTGACTTTC. It encodes CASSQDFGVGANVLTF.